These 10 T cell receptor beta chains were all obtained from the same sample, sequenced in a study of blood T cells in healthy people across ages. A second PCR, run for roughly 7 to 11 cycles, used a sample-barcoded 5' primer plus a J-beta primer mix. A single record per CDR3 protein comes from TCRdb applying MiXCR to the 5' RACE reads. The table lists approximately 730,000 distinct CDR3 sequences, 35% to 45% of them singletons, with roughly 20% in the top ten. Material for sequencing was blood. These receptors all come from a woman aged 55-75 years in good health.

The chain combines TRBV20-1 with TRBJ2-1, with TRBD2 matching over 10 bases. The CDR3 sequence is 15 residues long. Trimming removed 3 bases from V and 7 bases from J; junction bases left unmatched: 9. Germline V gives CDR1 DFQATT, CDR2 SNEGSKA (reference sequence). The CDR3 loop reads CSASTSAGGVNEQFF. The DNA for the CDR3 is TGCAGTGCTAGTACGTCAGCGGGAGGGGTAAATGAGCAGTTCTTC.

This chain joins TRBV6-2 or TRBV6-3 and TRBJ1-4, with D perhaps matching TRBD1 (5 bases). Germline CDR1 is MNHEY and CDR2 is SVGEGT. The ends were cut back, 3 bases at V and 0 bases at J, with 17 bases in the middle. The CDR3 loop spans 18 amino acids. CDR3 coding DNA: TGTGCCAGCAGTTATGGGCCGGGGCAGGCAGCAACTAATGAAAAACTGTTTTTT. This codes for CASSYGPGQAATNEKLFF.

The genes are TRBV12-3 or TRBV12-4 and TRBJ2-7; D is perhaps TRBD1 or TRBD2 (5 bases each). The CDR3 runs to 14 residues. V was cut by 5 bases and J by 7 bases, with 18 bases left in between. The CDR3 nucleotides are TGTGCCAGCAGTCACCGGGACGGGTACAATGAGCAGTACTTC. It yields the protein CASSHRDGYNEQYF.

Turning to this clonotype: This may arise from a read error, as a much more abundant clone is one base away. The gene calls are TRBV7-2 and TRBJ2-3, with D possibly TRBD2 on 5 matching bases. The V end was cut by 6 bases, the J end by 9 bases, with 22 bases between. The CDR3 is 15 residues long. Germline CDR1 is SGHTA and CDR2 is FQGNSA. Here the CDR3 reads CASSSSIETRTTQYF. The DNA for the CDR3 is TGTGCCAGCAGTTCTAGCATTGAGACACGTACGACGCAGTATTTT.

Turning to this clonotype: Given a much more abundant clone one base away, this may be a read error. The chain links TRBV7-3 to TRBJ2-3; a weak D match, TRBD2 (5 bases). The V end lost 2 bases, the J end lost 2 bases, and 14 bases lay between the germline ends. Germline values: CDR1 SGHTA, CDR2 FQGTGA. This CDR3 is built from 16 residues. CDR3 sequence reads: CASSLGSGWSTDTQYF. CDR3 sequence (DNA): TGTGCCAGCAGCTTAGGAAGCGGATGGTCCACAGATACGCAGTATTTT.

This sequence joins TRBV6-2 or TRBV6-3 and TRBJ2-7, with 7 bases identical to TRBD2. Near its end, the DNA agrees better with TRBJ2-5, so the J call may be wrong. The CDR3 has 14 residues. The germline gives CDR1 MNHEY, CDR2 SVGEGT. CDR3 DNA: TGTGCCAGCAGGCGACTAGCAGCGCAAGAGACCCAGTACTTC. Its protein product is CASRRLAAQETQYF.

The chain links TRBV13 to TRBJ2-1; 9 nucleotides line up with TRBD2. The CDR3 is 17 amino acids. V lost 5 bases and J lost 4; bases outside the gene matches: 12. The germline V gene encodes CDR1 PRHDT and CDR2 FYEKMQ (reference sequence). The CDR3 sequence is CASSLKRAGGLYNEQFF. The CDR3 bases are TGTGCCAGCAGCCTAAAAAGGGCGGGGGGGCTTTACAATGAGCAGTTCTTC.

This chain joins TRBV9 and TRBJ2-3; 11 positions agree with TRBD2. Germline loops: CDR1 SGDLS, CDR2 YYNGEE. Losses at the gene ends were 1 base for V and 6 bases for J; bases not matched to a gene: 4. The length of the CDR3 is 15 residues. The CDR3 coding sequence is TGTGCCAGCAGCGTACTGGCTAGCGGGGGGGATACGCAGTATTTT. Its protein is CASSVLASGGDTQYF.

V is TRBV7-2 and J is TRBJ2-7; possibly TRBD1 for D (5 bases). The CDR3 is made up of 16 amino acids. Germline lookup yields CDR1 SGHTA and CDR2 FQGNSA. V lost 3 bases to trimming and J lost 3 bases, with 18 bases between them. CDR3 residues: CASSFRDSRNLYEQYF. The CDR3, as DNA: TGTGCCAGCAGCTTTCGTGACAGCCGGAACCTCTACGAGCAGTACTTC.

This rearrangement joins TRBV29-1 to TRBJ1-3; a possible D gene is TRBD1 (5 bases). The CDR3 consists of 13 residues. CDR1 and CDR2 (germline): SQVTM, ANQGSEA. Trimming left V 3 bases short and J 13 bases short, with 19 bases between. CDR3 coding DNA: TGCAGCGTTGACGGCAGGGCCAGGAGAAGAATATATTTT. Encoded protein: CSVDGRARRRIYF.